Reported below is one T cell receptor (beta chain). The antigen is undetermined. This CDR3 has 15 amino acids. CDR1 DFQATT and CDR2 SNEGSKA come from the germline V gene (reference sequence). Trimming pared 3 bases from V and 5 bases from J, leaving 20 bases between. A single record per CDR3 protein comes from TCRdb applying MiXCR to the 5' RACE reads. Found here are 200,000 to 250,000 distinct CDR3 sequences, 8% to 11% of them singletons; the top ten hold 21%. The data belong to a study of CD8 T cells in ankylosing spondylitis. Whole-study findings and limits: Disease-linked clones reportedly concentrated significantly in matched ankylosing spondylitis synovial fluid.

This chain links TRBV20-1 with TRBJ2-7; D might be TRBD2 (6 bases). Sequenced: blood, either unsorted or a sorted T cell fraction (not recorded which). This sequence was found in a male donor with ankylosing spondylitis or in good health (not recorded which). CDR3 amino acids: CSASSDRGSRDEQYF. For the CDR3, the DNA is TGCAGTGCTAGTTCGGACCGGGGGAGCCGCGACGAGCAGTACTTC.